These 6 T cell receptor beta chains originate from one sample sequenced in a study of cytomegalovirus exposure and HLA in healthy donors. TCRdb keeps only in-frame clones here, not all; method: immunoSEQ multiplex PCR. The sample has about 83,000 clones; approximately 96% are singletons. Source material: PBMCs. These TCRs come from a woman aged 18-30 years in good health and CMV-seronegative.

The genes are TRBV4-1 and TRBJ2-7, with 8 nucleotides matching TRBD1. Germline V CDR1 and CDR2: MGHRA, YSYEKL. Trimming took 2 bases from V and 2 from J; bases not matched to a gene: 5. This CDR3 has 15 amino acids. DNA for the CDR3: TGCGCCAGCAGCCAAAGTCAGGACAGGGCCTACGAGCAGTACTTC. This sequence encodes CASSQSQDRAYEQYF.

This chain joins TRBV11-3 and TRBJ1-1, with D unresolved. Germline-derived CDR1 and CDR2 are SGHNT and YENEEA. The CDR3 loop spans 13 amino acids. Trimming pared 2 bases from V and 4 bases from J, leaving 8 bases between. CDR3 sequence reads: CASSLWAGTEAFF. The CDR3, as DNA: TGTGCCAGCAGCTTATGGGCTGGCACTGAAGCTTTCTTT.

This clone appeared once. The V and J genes are TRBV5-6 and TRBJ1-2; TRBD1 agrees at 9 bases. Unmatched junction bases numbered 6, after V lost 6 bases and J lost 3 bases. Looked up from germline, CDR1 is SGHDT and CDR2 is YYEEEE. This CDR3 spans 14 amino acids. CDR3 protein: CASTTGGRDYGYTF. CDR3 DNA: TGTGCCAGCACCACAGGGGGCCGGGACTATGGCTACACCTTC.

The chain links TRBV5-1 to TRBJ1-3; no definite D call. V dropped 7 bases and J dropped 0 bases, with 8 bases sitting between them. This CDR3 is built from 13 residues. Per germline, CDR1 SGHRS and CDR2 YFSETQ. CDR3: CASRQSSGNTIYF. In nucleotides, the CDR3 is TGCGCCAGCCGCCAGTCCTCTGGAAACACCATATATTTT.

The CDR3 here is CASSIGAGGPYNEQFF. In DNA, the CDR3 is TGTGCCAGTAGTATAGGAGCGGGAGGCCCCTACAATGAGCAGTTCTTC. The J gene is TRBJ2-1, the V gene TRBV19; 9 bases match TRBD2. The CDR3 is 16 amino acids. With 1 base clipped from V and 2 bases from J, the junction kept 3 bases outside the gene matches. Germline V CDR1 and CDR2: LNHDA, SQIVND (reference sequence).

The V and J genes are TRBV27 and TRBJ1-2; 7 bases agree with TRBD1. J was trimmed by 2 bases and V by 2 bases; bases with no gene match: 17. The CDR3 runs to 19 residues. Per germline, CDR1 MNHEY and CDR2 SMNVEV (reference sequence). In DNA form, the CDR3 reads TGTGCCAGCAGTTTAGTGGCTCGACCCTGGGACAGCATCAACTATGGCTACACCTTC. It yields the protein CASSLVARPWDSINYGYTF.